The subject of this entry is one T cell receptor (beta chain). Its antigen remains unidentified. Cultured CD4+ T-cell DNA underwent Oncomine TCR Beta short-read sequencing. TCRdb re-analysed the PCR reads in MiXCR, keeping a single row per CDR3 protein. In the table there are over 9,000 distinct CDR3 sequences, over 45% of which are singletons. V lost 1 base, J lost 7 bases, and 14 bases lay in between. Germline V lookup: CDR1 SGHAT, CDR2 FQDESV (reference sequence). This CDR3 has 15 residues. The record originates from a study of vaccination and CD4 T cells after COVID-19. The wider study: Post-COVID samples were collected a median roughly 3 months following diagnosis, spanning 35 to 161. Study-wide points: This study had few convalescent patients and no early post-infection samples.

Treatment meaning: approximately 9-day PBMC culture with coronavirus spike peptide pools or control peptides (ViraFEST assay). ViraFEST expanded antigen-specific T cells with peptide pools, then sequenced TCRs. This receptor was taken from a human donor who had recovered from COVID-19. The chain recombines TRBV11-1 with TRBJ2-1; D is possibly TRBD2 (6 bases). Sequencing used CD4+ T cells from blood, cultured in vitro. Here the CDR3 DNA reads TGTGCCAGCAGCTTAGGTGACGGGGGTGTGAATGAGCAGTTCTTC. Its translation is CASSLGDGGVNEQFF.